The clone carrying this T cell receptor (beta chain) has a single count. CDR3 length: 14 amino acids. In germline, CDR1 is MDHEN, CDR2 SYDVKM. V lost 1 base and J 4 bases, leaving 7 bases between the germline ends. The source of the sample is a study of blood T cell repertoires in COVID-19. The overall study: Donors in the United States, Italy and Spain gave samples during acute or convalescent COVID-19.

Per the original methods: Amplification with reference gene primers provided the estimates of nucleated cell counts. Profiled with immunoSEQ multiplex PCR; TCRdb holds only in-frame clones, not every one. The V and J calls and the clone size are those of that table, but D and trimming were determined from the DNA. The sample lists some 150,000 clones, approximately 84% occurring once. The material sequenced was peripheral blood. V usage is TRBV28 and J usage is TRBJ2-2, with D unclear. This clonotype was obtained from a man between 40 and 49 years old with acute or convalescent COVID-19. The CDR3 loop is CASSLFVGTGELFF. The CDR3, as DNA: TGTGCCAGCAGTTTATTCGTCGGCACCGGGGAGCTGTTTTTT. Supplemented by reference TRBV28 and TRBJ2-2, the full variable domain reads DVKVTQSSRYLVKRTGEKVFLECVQDMDHENMFWYRQDPGLGLRLIYFSYDVKMKEKGDIPEGYSVSREKKERFSLILESASTNQTSMYLCASSLFVGTGELFFGEGSRLTVL.